This T cell receptor beta chain was sequenced during a study of shared clonotypes between healthy human individuals. Study-wide results and limits: An effect of sequencing depth on clonotype sharing among donors was expected. Among non-shared clonotypes, generation probabilities were lower than among those shared by all four donors. Across several donors, naive CD4 shared 5% to 6%, naive CD8 about 3.2%, memory CD4 roughly 2.1%, memory CD8 0.4% to 0.5%. Generally, estimated richness proved larger in naive subsets than it did in memory subsets.

Germline V gene lookup returns CDR1 SGHVS and CDR2 FQNEAQ. This CDR3 is built from 16 residues. V lost 5 bases to trimming and J lost 1 base; unmatched junction nucleotides: 8. This clone was found a few times. Antigen unknown. Clones were sequenced by immunoSEQ multiplex PCR, and TCRdb holds only the in-frame ones, with some missing. The table lists 90,000 to 150,000 clones, about 71% of them singletons, with roughly 24% in the top ten. The J gene is TRBJ2-7, the V gene TRBV7-8; 10 bases are shared with TRBD1. Sequenced: memory CD8+ T cells sorted from blood. Subset: CD45RO+ cells pooled with CCR7-negative TemRA cells. This TCR was sampled from a woman aged 25 to 39 in good health. The CDR3 here is CASSALTGGGSYEQYF. CDR3 nucleotides: TGTGCCAGCAGCGCCTTGACAGGGGGCGGGTCCTACGAGCAGTACTTC.